The 18 T cell receptor beta chains listed next were all sequenced from one sample in a study of blood T cell repertoires in COVID-19. Method: immunoSEQ multiplex PCR; TCRdb's copy keeps in-frame clones and lacks some. Here the sample spans 180,000 or so clones, roughly 80% being singletons. What was sequenced was peripheral blood. The receptors were gathered from a woman aged 35 to 49 with COVID-19, enrolled during active disease.

The gene calls are TRBV28 and TRBJ1-6; 7 bases are shared with TRBD1. V trimming: 9 bases; J trimming: 6 bases; junction bases outside the gene matches: 5. The CDR3 runs to 13 residues. CDR1 is MDHEN, CDR2 SYDVKM, per germline. CDR3 loop: CASVRDSNSPLHF. DNA for the CDR3: TGTGCCAGTGTCCGGGACAGTAATTCACCCCTCCACTTT.

The CDR3 DNA sequence: TGTGCCAGCAGTCTAGCGGGTAACTCCTACAATGAGCAGTTCTTC. Translated: CASSLAGNSYNEQFF. This chain connects TRBV2 to TRBJ2-1; 8 nucleotides agree with TRBD2. This CDR3 spans 15 amino acids. The J segment lost 0 bases and the V segment lost 5 bases, leaving 3 bases of the junction unmatched. Germline values: CDR1 SNHLY, CDR2 FYNNEI.

This CDR3 is CATMPSGNTIYF. The DNA of the CDR3 is TGTGCTACAATGCCCTCTGGAAACACCATATATTTT. The rearrangement uses TRBV28 and TRBJ1-3; no definite D call. Germline CDR1 is MDHEN and CDR2 is SYDVKM. The CDR3 runs to 12 residues.

The chain's CDR3 is CASNSDRGLAGSISTQYF. The CDR3 DNA sequence: TGCGCCAGCAACTCGGACAGAGGACTAGCGGGCTCGATCTCGACCCAGTACTTC. This chain uses TRBV5-1 with TRBJ2-5; 11 bases map to TRBD2. V lost 6 bases and J lost 7; bases outside the gene matches: 20. The CDR3 loop spans 18 amino acids. Germline V gives CDR1 SGHRS, CDR2 YFSETQ.

Here the CDR3 reads CASSVLDGQGKNIQYF. CDR3 in DNA: TGTGCCAGTAGTGTCCTAGACGGACAGGGGAAAAACATTCAGTACTTC. The genes are TRBV19 and TRBJ2-4; 9 bases fit TRBD1. The V segment lost 5 bases and the J segment 4 bases; nucleotides outside the gene matches: 9. The CDR3 is 16 amino acids. The germline CDR1 and CDR2 sequences are LNHDA and SQIVND (reference sequence).

V gene TRBV19 combines with J gene TRBJ1-1; D is uncertain. This CDR3 is built from 12 residues. V was clipped by 3 bases and J by 1 base, with 3 bases between them. The V gene's germline CDR1 is LNHDA and CDR2 SQIVND (reference sequence). This CDR3 is CASSISNTEAFF. CDR3 sequence (DNA): TGTGCCAGTAGTATCTCGAACACTGAAGCTTTCTTT.

CDR3 region: CASSYGGDGYTF. As DNA, the CDR3 is TGCGCCAGCAGCTACGGCGGGGACGGCTACACCTTC. The genes are TRBV5-1 and TRBJ1-2; a weak D match, TRBD1 (5 bases). V was shortened by 3 bases and J by 8 bases, with 11 bases between the two germline ends. The germline CDR1 and CDR2 sequences are SGHRS and YFSETQ. The CDR3 is 12 residues long. Filled out from reference TRBV5-1 and TRBJ1-2, the complete variable domain reads KAGVTQTPRYLIKTRGQQVTLSCSPISGHRSVSWYQQTPGQGLQFLFEYFSETQRNKGNFPGRFSGRQFSNSRSEMNVSTLELGDSALYLCASSYGGDGYTFGSGTRLTVV.

V and J are TRBV5-1 and TRBJ2-2, with TRBD1 identical over 7 bases. The CDR3 has 15 amino acids. Per germline, CDR1 SGHRS and CDR2 YFSETQ. The trim removed 3 bases at V and 4 bases at J, leaving 6 bases unmatched. CDR3 nucleotides: TGCGCCAGCAGCTCGCTAGGGGGCCTCACCGGGGAGCTGTTTTTT. It yields the protein CASSSLGGLTGELFF.

The V gene is TRBV27, the J gene TRBJ1-1; the D gene is possibly TRBD1 (5 bases). CDR1 and CDR2 (germline): MNHEY, SMNVEV (reference sequence). This CDR3 is 11 amino acids long. Trimming left V 9 bases short and J 4 bases short, with 9 bases between. The CDR3 is CASGGGTEAFF. CDR3 DNA: TGTGCCAGTGGGGGGGGCACTGAAGCTTTCTTT.

The rearrangement uses TRBV2 and TRBJ2-7; 8 nucleotides line up with TRBD1. CDR3 length: 14 amino acids. Germline V gives CDR1 SNHLY, CDR2 FYNNEI. Trimming took 6 bases from V and 2 from J; bases not matched to a gene: 6. CDR3 sequence reads: CASRLTGVTYEQYV. In nucleotides, the CDR3 is TGTGCCAGCAGATTGACAGGGGTAACCTACGAGCAGTACGTC.

This clone was picked up one time. CDR3 loop: CASRKGQGATNEKLFF. The CDR3 DNA sequence: TGTGCCAGCAGGAAGGGACAGGGGGCAACTAATGAAAAACTGTTTTTT. This rearrangement joins TRBV6-6 to TRBJ1-4; 11 bases fit TRBD1. The CDR3 runs to 16 residues. Losses at the gene ends were 6 bases for V and 0 bases for J; bases not matched to a gene: 3. CDR1 MNHNY and CDR2 SVGAGI come from the germline V gene (reference sequence).

As regards this clone: Mismatch with germline at one junction end may stem from a read error. The genes are TRBV7-7 and TRBJ1-5; D gene ambiguous. This CDR3 region has 15 residues. Germline loops: CDR1 SSHAT, CDR2 FNYEAQ (reference sequence). The CDR3 region is CASSFTDHSNQPQHF. The DNA for the CDR3 is TGTGCTAGCAGCTTCACAGATCATAGCAATCAGCCCCAGCATTTT. Based on the CDR3 plus reference TRBV7-7 and TRBJ1-5, the full variable domain is GAGVSQSPRYKVTKRGQDVTLRCDPISSHATLYWYQQALGQGPEFLTYFNYEAQPDKSGLPSDRFSAERPEGSISTLTIQRTEQRDSAMYRCASSFTDHSNQPQHFGDGTRLSIL.

V usage is TRBV6-5 and J usage is TRBJ2-7; 9 nucleotides line up with TRBD1. Germline V gene sequence: CDR1 MNHEY, CDR2 SVGAGI. The ends lost 8 bases at V and 3 bases at J; junction bases unmatched: 11. This CDR3 region has 15 residues. The CDR3 loop is CASVGRDRALYEQYV. The CDR3 region has the DNA TGTGCCAGCGTTGGTCGGGACAGGGCCCTCTACGAGCAGTACGTC.

In nucleotides, the CDR3 is TGTGCCAGCAGCGTTAGCGGGGGGAACTACAATGAGCAGTTCTTC. It translates to CASSVSGGNYNEQFF. The rearrangement uses TRBV7-2 and TRBJ2-1; 10 nucleotides line up with TRBD2. The CDR3 is made up of 15 amino acids. CDR1 is SGHTA and CDR2 is FQGNSA in the germline V gene. After removal of 5 bases from V and 3 bases from J, the junction contained 4 bases not matched to a gene.

The chain couples TRBV27 to TRBJ2-5; the match to TRBD1 covers 7 bases. Germline-derived CDR1 and CDR2 are MNHEY and SMNVEV (reference sequence). The CDR3 is 14 amino acids. V shed 8 bases, J shed 4 bases, and the junction held 10 bases outside the gene matches. The CDR3 sequence: CASQGTAPRETQYF. CDR3 in DNA: TGTGCCAGCCAAGGGACAGCACCCAGAGAGACCCAGTACTTC.

The chain couples TRBV19 to TRBJ2-3, with 11 bases lining up with TRBD2. The trim removed 6 bases at V and 5 bases at J, leaving 7 bases unmatched. The CDR3 totals 15 residues. The germline CDR1 and CDR2 sequences are LNHDA and SQIVND (reference sequence). DNA of the CDR3: TGTGCCAGTAGCTCGACTAGCGGGACTCTAGATACGCAGTATTTT. This sequence encodes CASSSTSGTLDTQYF.

The chain has TRBV27 and TRBJ2-3, with D maybe TRBD2 (5 bases). Germline-derived CDR1 and CDR2 are MNHEY and SMNVEV (reference sequence). The V gene lost 2 bases and the J gene lost 2 bases, with 11 bases spanning the gap. The CDR3 covers 15 residues. The chain's CDR3 is CASSLVAGITDTQYF. The CDR3 DNA sequence: TGTGCCAGCAGTTTAGTTGCGGGCATCACAGATACGCAGTATTTT.

The chain has TRBV7-9 and TRBJ2-2; 7 bases fit TRBD1. This CDR3 contains 15 residues. V gave up 2 bases and J gave up 6 bases; unmatched junction bases: 6. Germline V gene sequence: CDR1 SEHNR, CDR2 FQNEAQ (reference sequence). The CDR3 bases are TGTGCCAGCAGCTTATTAGGGGGCGTATCCGGGGAGCTGTTTTTT. This codes for CASSLLGGVSGELFF.